Shown below are 18 T cell receptor beta chains from a single sample sequenced in a study of CD4+ T cells in melanoma. Data came from immunoSEQ multiplex PCR; TCRdb stores just in-frame clones and leaves some out. The sample holds tens of thousands of clones, almost 70% seen once. The sequenced sample was tumor tissue. The receptors stem from a human donor with melanoma.

The chain uses TRBV19 and TRBJ1-1; D is unclear. This CDR3 has 15 amino acids. V gave up 3 bases and J gave up 1 base, with 12 bases separating them. The V gene's germline CDR1 is LNHDA and CDR2 SQIVND (reference sequence). DNA for the CDR3: TGTGCCAGTAGTATCCGTGGAGGCACGAACACTGAAGCTTTCTTT. Encoded protein: CASSIRGGTNTEAFF. The whole variable domain, remainder taken from reference TRBV19 and TRBJ1-1, is DGGITQSPKYLFRKEGQNVTLSCEQNLNHDAMYWYRQDPGQGLRLIYYSQIVNDFQKGDIAEGYSVSREKKESFPLTVTSAQKNPTAFYLCASSIRGGTNTEAFFGQGTRLTVV.

This chain uses TRBV5-1 with TRBJ2-2, with a tentative D call TRBD1 (6 bases). Germline CDR1 is SGHRS and CDR2 is YFSETQ. Trimming cost V 3 bases and J 2 bases, with 17 bases left between them. The CDR3 sequence is 17 residues long. The CDR3 bases are TGCGCCAGCAGCTCGATTTGGACAGACATAAACACCGGGGAGCTGTTTTTT. Its translation is CASSSIWTDINTGELFF.

At least ten counts were recorded for this clone. The rearrangement joins TRBV2 to TRBJ1-1; the D gene is possibly TRBD1 (6 bases). The CDR3 has 15 amino acids. The germline V gene encodes CDR1 SNHLY and CDR2 FYNNEI. V was cut by 6 bases and J by 4 bases, with 18 bases left in between. The CDR3 spells CASRPDSATGTEAFF. The CDR3 DNA reads TGTGCCAGCAGGCCGGACAGCGCCACCGGCACTGAAGCTTTCTTT. Full variable domain (outside the CDR3, taken from reference TRBV2 and TRBJ1-1): EPEVTQTPSHQVTQMGQEVILRCVPISNHLYFYWYRQILGQKVEFLVSFYNNEISEKSEIFDDQFSVERPDGSNFTLKIRSTKLEDSAMYFCASRPDSATGTEAFFGQGTRLTVV.

The sample holds many counts of this clone. The genes are TRBV20-1 and TRBJ2-1, with 7 nucleotides matching TRBD1. The CDR3 runs to 11 residues. Germline assignment: CDR1 DFQATT and CDR2 SNEGSKA (reference sequence). J was trimmed by 9 bases and V by 6 bases; bases with no gene match: 5. Here the CDR3 DNA reads TGCAGTGCCCGACAGGGAGCTGAGCAGTTCTTC. Translation: CSARQGAEQFF.

V usage is TRBV7-9 and J usage is TRBJ1-5, with TRBD1 matching over 7 bases. The CDR3 sequence is 12 residues long. The junction had 0 bases not matched to a gene; V was cut back by 4 bases and J by 6 bases. Germline values: CDR1 SEHNR, CDR2 FQNEAQ (reference sequence). CDR3 sequence reads: CASSWDSQPQHF. The CDR3 coding sequence is TGTGCCAGCAGCTGGGACAGTCAGCCCCAGCATTTT. Using reference TRBV7-9 and TRBJ1-5 for the parts outside the CDR3, the full variable domain is DTGVSQNPRHKITKRGQNVTFRCDPISEHNRLYWYRQTLGQGPEFLTYFQNEAQLEKSRLLSDRFSAERPKGSFSTLEIQRTEQGDSAMYLCASSWDSQPQHFGDGTRLSIL.

The rearrangement uses TRBV19 and TRBJ1-2; D gene uncertain. The V end lost 7 bases, the J end lost 0 bases, and 15 bases lay between the germline ends. The CDR3 is made up of 15 amino acids. Per the germline V gene, CDR1 is LNHDA and CDR2 is SQIVND (reference sequence). The DNA for the CDR3 is TGTGCCAGTACCCCCCGGATGGCGGCTAACTATGGCTACACCTTC. It yields the protein CASTPRMAANYGYTF.

The chain links TRBV10-1 to TRBJ2-1; tentatively, D is TRBD1 (5 bases). Germline V gives CDR1 WNHNN, CDR2 SYGVQD (reference sequence). The V end was cut by 5 bases, the J end by 2 bases, with 13 bases between. The CDR3 has 15 amino acids. CDR3 residues: CASSNDRGAYNEQFF. CDR3 bases: TGCGCCAGCAGTAATGACAGAGGAGCCTACAATGAGCAGTTCTTC.

The chain joins TRBV7-6 to TRBJ2-7; 7 bases map to TRBD2. This CDR3 contains 14 residues. Germline values: CDR1 SGHVS, CDR2 FNYEAQ. Germline trimming cut 5 bases from V and 7 bases from J; bases unmatched to any gene: 11. CDR3 DNA sequence: TGTGCCAGCAGCCAAGGAGGGCGGGGAGGGGAGCAGTACTTC. It translates to CASSQGGRGGEQYF.

The chain uses TRBV5-4 and TRBJ2-3; the match to TRBD2 covers 7 bases. The germline V gene encodes CDR1 SGHNT and CDR2 YYREEE (reference sequence). The ends lost 0 bases at V and 1 base at J; junction bases unmatched: 2. The CDR3 consists of 15 residues. The CDR3 reads CASSLELAGTDTQYF. The CDR3 DNA reads TGTGCCAGCAGCTTGGAGCTAGCGGGCACAGATACGCAGTATTTT. The full variable domain, with the rest looked up from reference TRBV5-4 and TRBJ2-3, is ETGVTQSPTHLIKTRGQQVTLRCSSQSGHNTVSWYQQALGQGPQFIFQYYREEENGRGNFPPRFSGLQFPNYSSELNVNALELDDSALYLCASSLELAGTDTQYFGPGTRLTVL.

The chain couples TRBV2 to TRBJ2-2; tentatively, D is TRBD1 (6 bases). This CDR3 is built from 14 residues. Germline-derived CDR1 and CDR2 are SNHLY and FYNNEI. Trimming stripped 7 bases from V and 5 bases from J, with 14 bases between. CDR3 sequence reads: CASKVDRRTGELFF. CDR3 in DNA: TGTGCCAGCAAAGTTGACAGGCGGACCGGGGAGCTGTTTTTT.

CDR3 region: CASSLSRQLNQPQHF. CDR3 in DNA: TGTGCCAGCAGTTTATCGAGACAGCTAAATCAGCCCCAGCATTTT. The chain employs TRBV27 and TRBJ1-5; a possible D gene is TRBD1 (5 bases). The CDR3 runs to 15 residues. The ends were cut back, 0 bases at V and 4 bases at J, with 10 bases in the middle. Germline V CDR1 and CDR2: MNHEY, SMNVEV (reference sequence).

This clone appeared once. The chain has TRBV19 and TRBJ1-2; 7 bases map to TRBD1. The germline V gene encodes CDR1 LNHDA and CDR2 SQIVND (reference sequence). V dropped 2 bases and J dropped 9; count of bases not matched to a gene: 9. The CDR3 consists of 14 residues. The CDR3 region has the DNA TGTGCCAGTAGTATAAGTTCGACAGGGTTAAGCTACACCTTC. It specifies CASSISSTGLSYTF.

The chain links TRBV7-9 to TRBJ2-3; unclear D gene. Between the trimmed V and J ends, which lost 5 bases and 7 bases, there was a span of 13 bases. The germline V gene encodes CDR1 SEHNR and CDR2 FQNEAQ (reference sequence). The CDR3 spans 13 residues. The CDR3 region is CASSLLVGNTQYF. The DNA of the CDR3 is TGTGCCAGCAGCCTACTCGTCGGAAATACGCAGTATTTT.

The V call is TRBV6-5, the J call TRBJ2-7; 11 bases align to TRBD1. CDR1 is MNHEY and CDR2 is SVGAGI in the germline V gene. The CDR3 extends over 15 amino acids. The junction had 5 bases not matched to a gene; V was cut back by 4 bases and J by 3 bases. DNA of the CDR3: TGTGCCAGCAGTTCATGGACAGGGGGCCGCTACGAGCAGTACTTC. It specifies CASSSWTGGRYEQYF.

The chain links TRBV4-3 to TRBJ1-6; D is uncertain. This CDR3 is 16 amino acids long. Looked up from germline, CDR1 is LGHNA and CDR2 is YSLEER. The V end lost 0 bases, the J end lost 0 bases, and 6 bases lay between the germline ends. The CDR3 DNA reads TGCGCCAGCAGCCAAGACAGATACTCCTATAATTCACCCCTCCACTTT. Its protein is CASSQDRYSYNSPLHF.

This clone came up once. The rearrangement links TRBV11-3 to TRBJ2-7, with D perhaps matching TRBD1 (5 bases). The CDR3 is made up of 13 amino acids. Deletions cut 2 bases from V and 2 bases from J, with 7 bases between. Germline loops: CDR1 SGHNT, CDR2 YENEEA. The DNA of the CDR3 is TGTGCCAGCAGCTTACAGGGAACCTACGAGCAGTACTTC. The encoded protein is CASSLQGTYEQYF.

This chain links TRBV30 with TRBJ2-7, with TRBD1 matching 8 bases. The CDR3 is 13 residues long. The germline gives CDR1 GTSNPN, CDR2 SVGIG (reference sequence). With 4 bases clipped from V and 2 bases from J, the junction kept 4 bases outside the gene matches. The CDR3 sequence is CAWTGGQAYEQYF. The CDR3 nucleotides read TGTGCCTGGACCGGGGGACAGGCCTACGAGCAGTACTTC. The full variable domain, completed using reference TRBV30 and TRBJ2-7, is SQTIHQWPATLVQPVGSPLSLECTVEGTSNPNLYWYRQAAGRGLQLLFYSVGIGQISSEVPQNLSASRPQDRQFILSSKKLLLSDSGFYLCAWTGGQAYEQYFGPGTRLTVT.

The chain has TRBV7-9 and TRBJ1-2, with D unclear. Germline V gene lookup returns CDR1 SEHNR and CDR2 FQNEAQ (reference sequence). The CDR3 contains 18 residues. Trimming took off 1 base at V and 3 bases at J, with 21 bases between the two ends. CDR3 sequence (DNA): TGTGCCAGCAGCTTAGTGACGGGAAATAGGGTTCGAGACTATGGCTACACCTTC. Amino acids: CASSLVTGNRVRDYGYTF.